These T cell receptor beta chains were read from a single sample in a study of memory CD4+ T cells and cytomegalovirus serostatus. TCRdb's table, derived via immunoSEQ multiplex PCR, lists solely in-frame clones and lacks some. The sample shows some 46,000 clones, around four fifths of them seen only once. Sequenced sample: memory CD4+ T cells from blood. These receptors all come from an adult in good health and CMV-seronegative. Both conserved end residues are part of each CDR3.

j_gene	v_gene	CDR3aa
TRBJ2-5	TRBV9	CASTGAGEETQYF
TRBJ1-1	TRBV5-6	CASSLVRGKGTEAFF
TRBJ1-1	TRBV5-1	CASSPSPTENTEAFF
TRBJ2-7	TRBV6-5	CASSSSGTDYEQYF
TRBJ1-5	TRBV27	CASSSHGEIYQPQHF
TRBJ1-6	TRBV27	CASSLGSSSNSPLHF
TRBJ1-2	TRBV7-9	CASSPFSATAPYGYTF
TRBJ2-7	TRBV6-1	CASSESGGSYEQYF
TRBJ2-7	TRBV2	CASSIGSGEQYF
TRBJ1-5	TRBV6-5	CASSYTTGSDQPQHF
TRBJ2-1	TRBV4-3	CASSPWMGDTQYNEQFF
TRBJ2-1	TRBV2	CASSVTGTANEQFF
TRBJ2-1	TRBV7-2	CASSLVPVLSNEQFF
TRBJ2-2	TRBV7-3	CASSRLAPRDTGELFF
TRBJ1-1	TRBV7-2	CASSLLPSTEAFF
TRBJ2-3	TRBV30	CAWNAGTYSTDTQYF
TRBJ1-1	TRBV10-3	CAISESGMNTEAFF
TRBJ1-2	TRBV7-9	CASSLIGDGYTF
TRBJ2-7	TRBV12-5	CASGLVPPGQVGEQYF
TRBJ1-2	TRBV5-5	CASSLGQLYGYTF
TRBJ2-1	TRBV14	CASSPLFGAERGYNEQFF
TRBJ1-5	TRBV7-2	CASSPSGGGVNQPQHF
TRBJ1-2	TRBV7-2	CASSPTGDGYTF
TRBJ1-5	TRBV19	CASSIDQDINNSNQPQHF
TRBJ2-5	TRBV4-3	CASSQAPVGETQYF
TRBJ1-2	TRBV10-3	CAISESIRAGGYTF
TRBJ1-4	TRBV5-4	CASSLAGTGPTNEKLFF
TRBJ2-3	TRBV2	CASSAPRGTDTQYF
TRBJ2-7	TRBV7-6	CASSLAASGEQYF
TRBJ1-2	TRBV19	CASSIPGQGLGGYTF
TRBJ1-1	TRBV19	CASSLNTEAFF
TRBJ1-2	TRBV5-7	CASSLGGGYGYTF
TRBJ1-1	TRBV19	CASSAFGNTEAFF
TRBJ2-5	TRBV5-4	CASSLSSGGETQYF
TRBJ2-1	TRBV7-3	CASSGTGNEQFF
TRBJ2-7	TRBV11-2	CASSLGRWATYEQYF
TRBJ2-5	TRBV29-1	CSVVFGSFQQGTQYF
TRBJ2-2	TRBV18	CASSPAKDTGELFF
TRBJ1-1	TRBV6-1	CASRLETVEAFF
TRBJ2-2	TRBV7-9	CASSSADRENTGELFF
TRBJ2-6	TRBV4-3	CASSPGGSGANVLTF
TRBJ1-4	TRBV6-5	CASKPDDNEKLFF
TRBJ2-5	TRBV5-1	CASSSGWGGDGETQYF
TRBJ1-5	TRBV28	CATRGSGDSNQPQHF
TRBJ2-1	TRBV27	CASSPFEKRGGQFF
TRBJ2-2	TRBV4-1	CASSQKGTSGGKAGELFF
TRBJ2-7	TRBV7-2	CASSYQDSRPYEQYF
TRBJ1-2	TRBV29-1	CSVEPQGNDGYTF
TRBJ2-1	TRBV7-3	CASSLRPTSGANNEQFF
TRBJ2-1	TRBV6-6	CASNIRVYNEQFF
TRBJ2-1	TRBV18	CASSPPGLNEQFF
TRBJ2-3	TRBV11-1	CASSLVAGTGTDTQYF
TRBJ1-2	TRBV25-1	CASSPPTRGHYGYTF
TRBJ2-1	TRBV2	CASRQTGSYNEQFF
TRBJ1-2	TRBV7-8	CASSLEGLGYGYTF
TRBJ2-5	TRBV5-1	CASSLAQGQETQYF
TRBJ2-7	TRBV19	CASSIRVRPNGEQYF
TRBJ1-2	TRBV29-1	CSVGRQGGSVYGYTF